This TCR beta chain was found in a study of a mutant IDH1 vaccine in newly diagnosed glioma (dated by TCRdb to about 2021). Regarding the research as a whole: Eight vaccinations were administered to patients in weeks 1, 3, 5, 7, 11, 15, 19 and 23, corresponding to visits V03 through V10. Peripheral blood was collected at six visits: V03 (baseline), V05, V07, V10, V12 and V13. Prior to enrollment, patients had been given standard therapy consisting of radiotherapy alone, temozolomide alone, or radiochemotherapy with temozolomide, with the combination given to most patients. For exploratory analyses, about 25 treated patients had longitudinal TCRB deep sequencing done wherever samples were available. In the chemotherapy-containing groups, vaccination started alongside temozolomide cycles, whereas in patients who had radiotherapy alone it started 4-6 weeks after radiotherapy. Of the roughly 30 treated patients, approximately 62% were male and roughly 40% were female, and a mean age of around 40 years was recorded.

CDR1 SGHTS and CDR2 YDEGEE are derived from the germline V gene. V loses 0 bases, J loses 1 base, and the germline ends lie 17 bases apart. From its cysteine to its phenylalanine, the CDR3 spans 17 amino acids. Only the CDR3 DNA stays, 51 bases, in frame from base 1. Worth noting for this clone: The antigen this receptor binds is unknown. No much larger clonotype is one base removed from it; base qualities were not supplied.

Overall study results and their limits: Selection of PBMC samples for TCRB deep sequencing was based on availability. The authors stated that sample limitations prevented analyses of patient blood samples from being reproduced. Pseudoprogression appeared unrelated to alterations in the top peripheral T cell clonotypes detected by TCRB sequencing. Immune responses induced by the vaccine were seen in around 94% of patients across multiple MHC alleles.

The time point label corresponds to: week 11, during vaccination. Each vaccine dose was 300 ug of a 20-mer mutant IDH1 peptide in Montanide, given subcutaneously with topical imiquimod. The donors had newly diagnosed IDH1-mutant astrocytomas of WHO grade 3 or 4 that showed loss of nuclear ATRX. The samples were drawn from NOA16, a multicentre, single-arm, open-label phase I trial in Germany that tested a mutant IDH1 peptide vaccine in humans for the first time. Genomic DNA for TCRB sequencing was isolated from EDTA blood with the DNeasy Blood and Tissue Kit. Library prep was done by the immunoSEQ multiplex PCR assay. Following the manufacturer's protocol, the hsTCRB Kit was used to amplify rearranged TCR beta chain sequences. An Illumina MiSeq was used to sequence the TCRB libraries. Per the authors' processing: The proprietary platform of the kit vendor was used for demultiplexing, trimming and gene mapping. This is the immuneACCESS table as TCRdb keeps it, with only in-frame sequences that have V and J called. A part of the clones is gone; compared with another copy, unresolved V genes explain less than half, and the rest is unexplained. Clone size and the V and J calls come from that table; the DNA yielded D and trimming. This sample has tens of thousands of clones in its table, and 84% of those were observed once. About 2% of the sample lies in the top ten.

The sequenced sample was PBMCs, obtained from a glioma patient whose treatment included an IDH1 peptide vaccine. This receptor was identified in a man in his forties with glioma. The V and J genes are TRBV5-8 and TRBJ2-7, and perhaps TRBD1 as D gene, on 6 matching bases. The CDR3 region has the sequence CASSLGSQGLFSYEQYF. The base sequence is TGTGCCAGCAGCTTGGGGTCACAGGGCCTTTTTTCCTACGAGCAGTACTTC. Supplemented by the reference TRBV5-8 and TRBJ2-7 proteins around the CDR3, the complete variable domain is EAGVTQSPTHLIKTRGQQATLRCSPISGHTSVYWYQQALGLGLQFLLWYDEGEERNRGNFPPRFSGRQFPNYSSELNVNALELEDSALYLCASSLGSQGLFSYEQYFGPGTRLTVT.